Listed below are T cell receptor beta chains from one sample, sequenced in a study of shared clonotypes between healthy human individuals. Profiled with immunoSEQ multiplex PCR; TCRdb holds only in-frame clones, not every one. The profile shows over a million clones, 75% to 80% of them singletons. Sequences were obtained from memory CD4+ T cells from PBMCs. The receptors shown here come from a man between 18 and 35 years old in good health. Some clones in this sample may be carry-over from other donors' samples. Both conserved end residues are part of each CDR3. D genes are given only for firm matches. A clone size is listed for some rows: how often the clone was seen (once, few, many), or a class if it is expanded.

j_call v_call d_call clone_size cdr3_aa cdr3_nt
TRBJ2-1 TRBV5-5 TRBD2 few CASRVTSGSPNEQFF TGTGCCAGCCGGGTAACTAGCGGGAGCCCCAATGAGCAGTTCTTC
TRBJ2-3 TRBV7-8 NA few CASSPIDAGQTTQYF TGTGCCAGCAGCCCCATTGACGCGGGGCAGACAACGCAGTATTTT
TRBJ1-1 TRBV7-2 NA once CASSLETRYTEAFF TGTGCCAGCAGCCTAGAGACGCGATACACTGAAGCTTTCTTT
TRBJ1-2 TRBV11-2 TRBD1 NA CASSRGQGSGYGYTF TGTGCCAGCAGCCGTGGACAGGGGAGTGGGTATGGCTACACCTTC
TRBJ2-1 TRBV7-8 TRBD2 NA CASSLPGLKAYNEQFF TGTGCCAGCAGCTTGCCGGGACTAAAGGCCTACAATGAGCAGTTCTTC
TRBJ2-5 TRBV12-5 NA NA CASGLTGQETQYF TGTGCTAGTGGTTTGACAGGTCAAGAGACCCAGTACTTC
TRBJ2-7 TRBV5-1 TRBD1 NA CASKPGQGYEQYF TGCGCCAGCAAACCGGGACAGGGCTACGAGCAGTACTTC
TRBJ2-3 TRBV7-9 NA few CASSFVMGGTDTQYF TGTGCCAGCAGCTTCGTGATGGGAGGAACAGATACGCAGTATTTT
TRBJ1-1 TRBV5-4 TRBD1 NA CASSSGQGARGNTEAFF TGTGCCAGCAGCTCCGGACAGGGGGCTAGGGGTAACACTGAAGCTTTCTTT
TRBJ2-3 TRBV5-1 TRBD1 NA CVSSFLPGQNTDTQYF TGCGTCAGCAGCTTCTTGCCGGGACAGAACACAGATACGCAGTATTTT
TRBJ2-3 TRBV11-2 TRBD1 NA CASSLTGTATDTQYF TGTGCCAGCAGCTTGACCGGGACAGCCACAGATACGCAGTATTTT
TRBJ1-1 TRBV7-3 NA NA CASSSQGFGTEAFF TGTGCCAGCAGCTCCCAGGGGTTCGGCACTGAAGCTTTCTTT
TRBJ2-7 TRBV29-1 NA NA CSVETATYEQYF TGCAGCGTTGAGACAGCTACCTACGAGCAGTACTTC
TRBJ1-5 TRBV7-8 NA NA CASSPGDGQPQHF TGTGCCAGCAGCCCCGGGGACGGACAGCCCCAGCATTTT
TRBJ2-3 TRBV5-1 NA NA CASSGQTPDTQYF TGCGCCAGCAGCGGGCAGACCCCAGATACGCAGTATTTT
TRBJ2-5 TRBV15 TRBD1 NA CATSRGGTGRETQYF TGTGCCACCAGCAGAGGCGGGACAGGGCGAGAGACCCAGTACTTC
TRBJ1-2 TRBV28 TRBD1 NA CASVDRLYGYTF TGTGCCAGCGTGGACAGGTTATATGGCTACACCTTC
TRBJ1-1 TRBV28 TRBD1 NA CASTGQGAPNTEAFF TGTGCCAGCACGGGACAGGGAGCCCCCAACACTGAAGCTTTCTTT
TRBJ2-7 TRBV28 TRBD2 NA CASSRTSQSYEQYF TGTGCCAGCAGTCGGACTAGCCAGTCCTACGAGCAGTACTTC
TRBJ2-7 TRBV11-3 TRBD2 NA CASSPQHLAGDRNEQYF TGTGCCAGCAGCCCCCAACATTTAGCGGGAGACCGGAACGAGCAGTACTTC
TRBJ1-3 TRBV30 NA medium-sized CAWSVNGNTIYF TGTGCCTGGAGTGTAAACGGAAACACCATATATTTT
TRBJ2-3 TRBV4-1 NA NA CASSRTQSTDTQYF TGCGCCAGCAGCCGGACCCAGAGCACAGATACGCAGTATTTT
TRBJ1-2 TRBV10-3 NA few CATQSPLGNYGYTF TGTGCCACTCAATCCCCCTTGGGCAACTATGGCTACACCTTC